These 7 T cell receptor beta chains came from one sample sequenced in a study of blood T cell repertoires in COVID-19. Clones were read by immunoSEQ multiplex PCR, and TCRdb kept only the in-frame ones, dropping some. The table shows roughly 340,000 clones, with approximately 87% occurring only once. Sample: PBMCs or T cells enriched from blood (not recorded which). The receptors stem from a man aged 40-55 years in a cohort exposed to, infected with or recovered from COVID-19 (not recorded which).

Here the CDR3 reads CASSHGAGGSYEQYF. Here the CDR3 DNA reads TGTGCCAGCAGCCATGGGGCCGGGGGGTCCTACGAGCAGTACTTC. V gene TRBV4-2 combines with J gene TRBJ2-7; the match to TRBD2 covers 7 bases. The germline gives CDR1 LGHNA, CDR2 YNFKEQ. The CDR3 has 15 residues. J gave up 1 base and V 3 bases, and 6 bases lay outside the gene matches.

This chain links TRBV19 with TRBJ2-3; no firm D call. The CDR3 covers 14 residues. Germline V CDR1 and CDR2: LNHDA, SQIVND (reference sequence). V gave up 4 bases and J gave up 0 bases, with 8 bases separating them. The CDR3 nucleotides read TGTGCCAGTAGTACCCGCGGTAGCACAGATACGCAGTATTTT. Encoded protein: CASSTRGSTDTQYF.

CDR3 nucleotides: TGCGCCAGCAACTCACTCCCTGGGACTAGCGGCGGTGAGCAGTTCTTC. Translation gives CASNSLPGTSGGEQFF. This chain connects TRBV5-1 to TRBJ2-1; 11 nucleotides agree with TRBD2. With 6 bases clipped from V and 9 bases from J, the junction kept 14 bases outside the gene matches. The CDR3 length is 16 residues. Germline V CDR1 and CDR2: SGHRS, YFSETQ. Together with reference TRBV5-1 and TRBJ2-1, the CDR3 gives the full variable domain: KAGVTQTPRYLIKTRGQQVTLSCSPISGHRSVSWYQQTPGQGLQFLFEYFSETQRNKGNFPGRFSGRQFSNSRSEMNVSTLELGDSALYLCASNSLPGTSGGEQFFGPGTRLTVL.

Here the CDR3 DNA reads TGCGCCAGCAGCAAAATCACAGGGGGAGATTCACCCCTCCACTTT. Protein sequence: CASSKITGGDSPLHF. The J gene is TRBJ1-6, the V gene TRBV5-1; 8 positions agree with TRBD1. The J segment lost 8 bases and the V segment lost 4 bases, leaving 8 bases of the junction unmatched. From germline, CDR1 is SGHRS and CDR2 YFSETQ. The CDR3 is made up of 15 amino acids.

The V gene is TRBV2, the J gene TRBJ2-1, with 13 bases that match TRBD2. The length of the CDR3 is 17 residues. Germline assignment: CDR1 SNHLY and CDR2 FYNNEI. Trimming cost V 4 bases and J 5 bases; bases outside gene matches: 8. CDR3 sequence (DNA): TGTGCCAGCAGTGGGGAAACGGGACTAGCGGGAAACAATGAGCAGTTCTTC. It yields the protein CASSGETGLAGNNEQFF.

The V and J genes are TRBV7-9 and TRBJ2-1; 9 bases are shared with TRBD1. The CDR3 totals 16 residues. The V gene's germline CDR1 is SEHNR and CDR2 FQNEAQ (reference sequence). Trimming cost V 5 bases and J 3 bases; bases outside gene matches: 8. The CDR3 DNA follows: TGTGCCAGCAGCCCTCAGACAGGGGGTGGCTACAATGAGCAGTTCTTC. Its protein is CASSPQTGGGYNEQFF.

This chain links TRBV5-4 with TRBJ1-2, with D uncertain. Trimming cost V 3 bases and J 0 bases, with 6 bases left between them. This CDR3 spans 13 amino acids. Germline-derived CDR1 and CDR2 are SGHNT and YYREEE (reference sequence). CDR3: CASSSFSNYGYTF. The CDR3 DNA reads as TGTGCCAGCAGCTCCTTTTCTAACTATGGCTACACCTTC.